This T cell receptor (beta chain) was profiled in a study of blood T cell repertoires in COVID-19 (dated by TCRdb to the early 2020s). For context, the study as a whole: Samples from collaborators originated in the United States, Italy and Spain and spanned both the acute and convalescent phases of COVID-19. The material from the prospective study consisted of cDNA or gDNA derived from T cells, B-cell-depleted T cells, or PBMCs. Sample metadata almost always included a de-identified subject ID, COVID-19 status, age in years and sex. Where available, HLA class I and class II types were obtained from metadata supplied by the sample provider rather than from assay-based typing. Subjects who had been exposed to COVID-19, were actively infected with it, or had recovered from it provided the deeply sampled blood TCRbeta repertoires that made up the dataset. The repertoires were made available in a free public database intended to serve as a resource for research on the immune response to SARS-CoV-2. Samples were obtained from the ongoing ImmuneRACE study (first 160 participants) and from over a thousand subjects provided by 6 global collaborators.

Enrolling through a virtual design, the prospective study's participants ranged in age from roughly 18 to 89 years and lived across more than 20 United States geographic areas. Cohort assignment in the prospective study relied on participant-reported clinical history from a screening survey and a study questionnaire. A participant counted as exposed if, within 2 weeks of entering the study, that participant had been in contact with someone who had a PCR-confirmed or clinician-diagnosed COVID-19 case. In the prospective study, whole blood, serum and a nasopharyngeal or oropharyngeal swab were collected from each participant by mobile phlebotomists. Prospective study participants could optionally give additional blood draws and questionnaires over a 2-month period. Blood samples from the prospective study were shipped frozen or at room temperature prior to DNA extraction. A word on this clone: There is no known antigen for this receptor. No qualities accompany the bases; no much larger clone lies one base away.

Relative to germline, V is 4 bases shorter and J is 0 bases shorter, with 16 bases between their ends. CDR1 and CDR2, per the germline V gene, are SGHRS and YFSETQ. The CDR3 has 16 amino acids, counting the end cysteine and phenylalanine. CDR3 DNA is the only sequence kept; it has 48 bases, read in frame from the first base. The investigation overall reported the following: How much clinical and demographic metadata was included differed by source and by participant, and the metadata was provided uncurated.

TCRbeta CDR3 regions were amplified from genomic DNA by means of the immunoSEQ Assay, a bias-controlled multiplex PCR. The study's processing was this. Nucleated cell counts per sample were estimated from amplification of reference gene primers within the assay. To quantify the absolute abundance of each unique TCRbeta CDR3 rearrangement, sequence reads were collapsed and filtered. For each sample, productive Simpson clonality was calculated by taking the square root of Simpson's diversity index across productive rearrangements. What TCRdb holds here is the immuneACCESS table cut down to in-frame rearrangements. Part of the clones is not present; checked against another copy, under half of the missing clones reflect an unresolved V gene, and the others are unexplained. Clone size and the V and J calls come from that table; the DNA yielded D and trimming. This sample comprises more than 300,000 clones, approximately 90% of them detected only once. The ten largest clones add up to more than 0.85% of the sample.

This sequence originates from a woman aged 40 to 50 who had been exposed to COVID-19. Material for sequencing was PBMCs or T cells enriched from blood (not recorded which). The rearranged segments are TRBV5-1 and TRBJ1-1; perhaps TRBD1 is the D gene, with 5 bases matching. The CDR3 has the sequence CASSGNPGFVNTEAFF. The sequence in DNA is TGCGCCAGCAGCGGCAATCCAGGGTTTGTGAACACTGAAGCTTTCTTT.